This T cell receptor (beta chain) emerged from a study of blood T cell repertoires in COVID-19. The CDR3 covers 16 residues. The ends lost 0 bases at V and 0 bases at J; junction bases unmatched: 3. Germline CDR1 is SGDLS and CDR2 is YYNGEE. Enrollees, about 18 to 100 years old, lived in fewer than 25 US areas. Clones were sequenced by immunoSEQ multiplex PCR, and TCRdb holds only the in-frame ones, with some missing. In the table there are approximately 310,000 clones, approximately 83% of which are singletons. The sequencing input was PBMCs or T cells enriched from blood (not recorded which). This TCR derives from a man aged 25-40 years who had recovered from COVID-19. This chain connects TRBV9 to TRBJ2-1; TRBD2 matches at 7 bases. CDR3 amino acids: CASSVGSSGSYNEQFF. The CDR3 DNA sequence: TGTGCCAGCAGCGTAGGGTCTAGCGGCTCCTACAATGAGCAGTTCTTC.